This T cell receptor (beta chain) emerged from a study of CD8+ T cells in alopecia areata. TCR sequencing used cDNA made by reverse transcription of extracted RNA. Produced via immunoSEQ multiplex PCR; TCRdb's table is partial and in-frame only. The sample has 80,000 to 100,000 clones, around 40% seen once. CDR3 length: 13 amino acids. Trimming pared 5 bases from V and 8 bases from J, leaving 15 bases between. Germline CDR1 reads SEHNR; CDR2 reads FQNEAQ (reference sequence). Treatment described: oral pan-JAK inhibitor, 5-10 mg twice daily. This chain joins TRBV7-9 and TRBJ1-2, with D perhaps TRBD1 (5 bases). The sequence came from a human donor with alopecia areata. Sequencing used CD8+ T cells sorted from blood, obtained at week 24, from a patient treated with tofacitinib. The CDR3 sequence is CASSPPGVGGYTF. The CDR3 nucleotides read TGTGCCAGCAGCCCCCCGGGGGTCGGGGGCTACACCTTC.